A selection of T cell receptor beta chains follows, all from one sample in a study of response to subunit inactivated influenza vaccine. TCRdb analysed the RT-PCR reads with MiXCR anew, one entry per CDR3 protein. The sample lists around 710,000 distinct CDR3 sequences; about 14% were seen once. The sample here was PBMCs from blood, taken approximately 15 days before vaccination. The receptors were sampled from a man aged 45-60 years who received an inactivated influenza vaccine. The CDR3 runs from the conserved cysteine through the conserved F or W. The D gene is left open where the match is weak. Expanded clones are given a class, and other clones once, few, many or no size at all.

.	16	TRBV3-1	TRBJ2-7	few	TGTGCCAGCAGCCAAGATTCGCGCAACCTTGCCTACGAGCAGTACTTC	CASSQDSRNLAYEQYF
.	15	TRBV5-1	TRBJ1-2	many	TGCGCCAGCAGCTTGGAGGGGACCTACAACTATGGCTACACCTTC	CASSLEGTYNYGYTF
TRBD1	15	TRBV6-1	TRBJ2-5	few	TGTGCCAGCACCGAAGGAGGGACAGGGGAAGAGACCCAGTACTTC	CASTEGGTGEETQYF
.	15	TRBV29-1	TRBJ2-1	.	TGCAGCGTTGAAATTGCGAGCGGCTACTACAATGAGCAGTTCTTC	CSVEIASGYYNEQFF
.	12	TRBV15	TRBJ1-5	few	TGTGCCACCAGCAGAGTCGATCAGCCCCAGCATTTT	CATSRVDQPQHF
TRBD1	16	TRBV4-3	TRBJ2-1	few	TGCGCCAGCAGCCAAGAGCGGGCAGGGGGTGCAAATGAGCAGTTCTTC	CASSQERAGGANEQFF
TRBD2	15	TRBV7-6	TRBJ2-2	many	TGTGCCAGCAGCTTAGCGGCCGGGGGGACCGGGGAGCTGTTTTTT	CASSLAAGGTGELFF
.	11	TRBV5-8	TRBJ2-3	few	TGTGCCAGCAGCTTGCCCCCTACGCAGTATTTT	CASSLPPTQYF
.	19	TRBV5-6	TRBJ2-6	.	TGTGCCAGCAGCTTGCTCTCTGGACAGCGATTCTCTGGGGCCAACGTCCTGACTTTC	CASSLLSGQRFSGANVLTF
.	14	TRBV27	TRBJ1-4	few	TGTGCCAGCTCAAGGGCGGGAACTAATGAAAAACTGTTTTTT	CASSRAGTNEKLFF
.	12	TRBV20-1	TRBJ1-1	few	TGCAGTGCTAGAATAGCGGGTTCGGCGGCTTTCTTT	CSARIAGSAAFF
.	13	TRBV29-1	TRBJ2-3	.	TGCAGCGCCATGGGCTCTAGCACAGATACGCAGTATTTT	CSAMGSSTDTQYF
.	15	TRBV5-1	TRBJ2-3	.	TGCGCCAGCAGCTTGACAGGAAGTAGGACAGATACGCAGTATTTT	CASSLTGSRTDTQYF
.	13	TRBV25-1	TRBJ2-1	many	TGTGCCAGCAGTGAAGGTCCATACAATGAGCAGTTCTTC	CASSEGPYNEQFF
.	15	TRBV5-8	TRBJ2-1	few	TGTGCCAGCAGCTTGGGAGACCCCCCTGTGGATGAGCAGTTCTTC	CASSLGDPPVDEQFF
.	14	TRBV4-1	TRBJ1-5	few	TGCGCCAGCAGCCAGCTACAGGGAAGTCAGCCCCAGCATTTT	CASSQLQGSQPQHF
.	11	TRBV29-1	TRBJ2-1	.	TGCAGCGTGACCAAAGGAAATGAGCAGTTCTTC	CSVTKGNEQFF
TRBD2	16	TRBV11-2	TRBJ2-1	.	TGTGCCAGCAGCTACGCCTCGGCGGGGGGGACAAAGGAGCAGTTCTTC	CASSYASAGGTKEQFF
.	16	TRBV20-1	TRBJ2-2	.	TGCAGTGCTAGCGGAAGGAGCGCCACGAACACCGGGGAGCTGTTTTTT	CSASGRSATNTGELFF
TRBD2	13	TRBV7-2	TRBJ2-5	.	TGTGCCAGCAGCCAACTAGCGCAAGAGACCCAGTACTTC	CASSQLAQETQYF
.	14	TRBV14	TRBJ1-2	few	TGTGCCAGCAGCCCCGTCGGACGGGAGTATGGCTACACCTTC	CASSPVGREYGYTF
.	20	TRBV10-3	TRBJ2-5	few	TGTGCCATCAGTGAGTCTGGAGGGACGGATATTTTATGGTACCAAGAGACCCAGTACTTC	CAISESGGTDILWYQETQYF
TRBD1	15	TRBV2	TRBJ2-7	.	TGTGCCAGCAGTGAGTGGGACGGGACAGGGTACGAGCAGTACTTC	CASSEWDGTGYEQYF
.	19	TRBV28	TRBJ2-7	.	TGTGCCAGCAGTTTGTCCCCCACGTGGAGGCACTACGGCTCCTACGAGCAGTACTTC	CASSLSPTWRHYGSYEQYF
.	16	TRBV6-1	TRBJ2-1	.	TGTGCCAGCAGCATACTGGGTAGGGGGGGGTACAATGAGCAGTTCTTC	CASSILGRGGYNEQFF
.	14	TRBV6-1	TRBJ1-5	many	TGTGCCAGCAGCCCCGGGGGGCGAAATCAGCCCCAGCATTTT	CASSPGGRNQPQHF
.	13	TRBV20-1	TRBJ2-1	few	TGCAGTGCTAGTTTGGGCTCGGGTAATGAGCAGTTCTTC	CSASLGSGNEQFF
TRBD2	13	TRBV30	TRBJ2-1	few	TGTGCCTGGTCTAGCGGGAGGGCCAGCGAGCAGTTCTTC	CAWSSGRASEQFF
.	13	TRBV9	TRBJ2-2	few	TGTGCCACCGGGACACCCCTCTCCGGGGAGCTGTTTTTT	CATGTPLSGELFF
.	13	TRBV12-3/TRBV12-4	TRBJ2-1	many	TGTGCCAGCAGTTTAACGAGGGTCGCTGAGCAGTTCTTC	CASSLTRVAEQFF
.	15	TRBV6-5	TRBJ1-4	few	TGTGCCAGCAGTTACTCGGGACAAAGGAATGAAAAACTGTTTTTT	CASSYSGQRNEKLFF
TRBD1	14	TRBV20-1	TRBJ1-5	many	TGCAGTGCTAGAGATGGGACAGGAAACCAGCCCCAGCATTTT	CSARDGTGNQPQHF
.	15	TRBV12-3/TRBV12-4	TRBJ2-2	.	TGTGCCAGCAGCACCGGGACCAACCCTAGGGGGGAGCTGTTTTTT	CASSTGTNPRGELFF
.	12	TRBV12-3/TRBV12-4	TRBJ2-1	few	TGTGCCAGCAGCCGAGAGCCGCCCGAGCAGTTCTTC	CASSREPPEQFF
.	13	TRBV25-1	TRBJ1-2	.	TGTGCCAGCAGTGAATTTGGAAACTATGGCTACACCTTC	CASSEFGNYGYTF
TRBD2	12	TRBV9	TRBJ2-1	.	TGTGCCAGCAGTGGACGGGAGGGCCCGCAGTTCTTC	CASSGREGPQFF
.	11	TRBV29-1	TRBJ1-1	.	TGCAGCGCAGCAGCAGTGCAGGAAGCTTTCTTT	CSAAAVQEAFF
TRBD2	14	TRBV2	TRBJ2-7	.	TGTGCCAGCAGTGAGGCGGGGGGGCGCCACGAGCAGTACTTC	CASSEAGGRHEQYF
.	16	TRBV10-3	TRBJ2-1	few	TGTGCCATCAGTGAGTCAGCCGGAAGCTCCTACAATGAGCAGTTCTTC	CAISESAGSSYNEQFF
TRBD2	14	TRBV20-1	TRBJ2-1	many	TGCAGTGCCCTAGCGGGAGGGCCTTACAATGAGCAGTTCTTC	CSALAGGPYNEQFF
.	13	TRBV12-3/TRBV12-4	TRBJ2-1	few	TGTGCCGGACGGGCCTCCGGGGGTGGAGAGCAGTTCTTC	CAGRASGGGEQFF
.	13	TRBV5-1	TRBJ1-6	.	TGCGCCAGCAGCTTGTCCTCCGATTCACCCCTCCACTTT	CASSLSSDSPLHF
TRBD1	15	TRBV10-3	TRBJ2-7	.	TGTGCCATCAGTGAGCCGGGACAGGGCCCCTACGAGCAGTACTTC	CAISEPGQGPYEQYF
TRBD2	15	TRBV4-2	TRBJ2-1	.	TGTGCCAGCAGCCAAGAGCAGCGGGAGTATACTGAGCAGTTCTTC	CASSQEQREYTEQFF
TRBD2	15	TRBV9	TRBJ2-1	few	TGTGCCAGCAGCGTAGCTTTGACTAGCGGGGGGGAGCAGTTCTTC	CASSVALTSGGEQFF
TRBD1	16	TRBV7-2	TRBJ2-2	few	TGTGCCAGCAGCCAAAGGACAGGGTTAAGGTTCGGGGAGCTGTTTTTT	CASSQRTGLRFGELFF
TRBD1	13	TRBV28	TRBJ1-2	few	TGTGCCAGCAGCTGGGACAGGCACTATGGCTACACCTTC	CASSWDRHYGYTF
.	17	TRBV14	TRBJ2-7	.	TGTGCCAGCAGCCAAGAGAGGTCGGGAGTGGGTTCCTACGAGCAGTACTTC	CASSQERSGVGSYEQYF
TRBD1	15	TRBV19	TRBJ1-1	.	TGTGCCAGTAGTAGTGGGACAGGGCCTAATCTTGAAGCTTTCTTT	CASSSGTGPNLEAFF
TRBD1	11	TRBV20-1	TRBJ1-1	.	TGCAGGGCAGGGGGGGGCACTGAAGCTTTCTTT	CRAGGGTEAFF
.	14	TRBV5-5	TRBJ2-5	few	TGTGCCAGCAACTTCTACGGGGGGCTGGAGACCCAGTACTTC	CASNFYGGLETQYF
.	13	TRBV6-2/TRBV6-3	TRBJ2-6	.	TGTGCCATCGCTTCCTCTGGGGCCAACGTCCTGACTTTC	CAIASSGANVLTF
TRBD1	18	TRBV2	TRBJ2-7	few	TGTGCCAGCAGTTTTACACAGGGGCCCAGCCGACTTATCTACGAGCAGTACTTC	CASSFTQGPSRLIYEQYF
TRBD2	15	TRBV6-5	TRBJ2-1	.	TGTGCCAGCAGTTACTCGAAGCGGGAGGTGAATGAGCAGTTCTTC	CASSYSKREVNEQFF
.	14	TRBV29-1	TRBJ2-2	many	TGCAGCGTTGAAGGGGGGGAGAACACCGGGGAGCTGTTTTTT	CSVEGGENTGELFF
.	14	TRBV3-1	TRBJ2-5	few	TGTGCCAGCAGCCAAGAGGTGTACCAAGAGACCCAGTACTTC	CASSQEVYQETQYF
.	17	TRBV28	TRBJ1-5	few	TGTGCCAGCAGATTATTTCTCGGGACACCAAGCAATCAGCCCCAGCATTTT	CASRLFLGTPSNQPQHF
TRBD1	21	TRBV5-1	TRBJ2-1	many	TGCGCCAGCGGCGAAAGCTTTGGGTTCTCGGTTCGGGACAGGGGATGGAATGAGCAGTTCTTC	CASGESFGFSVRDRGWNEQFF
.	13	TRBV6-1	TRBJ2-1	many	TGTGCCAGCAGTGGGGGGGCTCACAATGAGCAGTTCTTC	CASSGGAHNEQFF
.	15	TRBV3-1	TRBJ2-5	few	TGTGCCAGCAGCCAAGCGGCAGGGGCTGAGGAGACCCAGTACTTC	CASSQAAGAEETQYF